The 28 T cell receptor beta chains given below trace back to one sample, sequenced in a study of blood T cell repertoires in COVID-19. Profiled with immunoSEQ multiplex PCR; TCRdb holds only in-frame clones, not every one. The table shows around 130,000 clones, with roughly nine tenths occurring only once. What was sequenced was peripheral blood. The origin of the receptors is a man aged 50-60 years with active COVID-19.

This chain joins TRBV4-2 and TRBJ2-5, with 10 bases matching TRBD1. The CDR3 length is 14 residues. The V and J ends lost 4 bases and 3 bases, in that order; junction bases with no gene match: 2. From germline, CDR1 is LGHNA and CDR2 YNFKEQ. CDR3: CASSLGTGEETQYF. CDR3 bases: TGTGCCAGCAGCCTAGGGACAGGGGAAGAGACCCAGTACTTC.

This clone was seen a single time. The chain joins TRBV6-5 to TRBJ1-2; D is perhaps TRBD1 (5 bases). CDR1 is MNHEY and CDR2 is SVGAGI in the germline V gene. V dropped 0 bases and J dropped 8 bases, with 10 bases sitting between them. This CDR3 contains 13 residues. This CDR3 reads CASSYSGVGGYTF. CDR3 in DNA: TGTGCCAGCAGTTACTCAGGGGTCGGAGGCTACACCTTC.

CDR3 bases: TGTGCCAGCAGTTTATTGTCAGGGGGGGGCTACACCTTC. Translation: CASSLLSGGGYTF. The chain couples TRBV27 to TRBJ1-2; 7 nucleotides agree with TRBD1. Germline lookup yields CDR1 MNHEY and CDR2 SMNVEV (reference sequence). V was clipped by 1 base and J by 8 bases; unmatched bases: 4. The CDR3 sequence is 13 residues long.

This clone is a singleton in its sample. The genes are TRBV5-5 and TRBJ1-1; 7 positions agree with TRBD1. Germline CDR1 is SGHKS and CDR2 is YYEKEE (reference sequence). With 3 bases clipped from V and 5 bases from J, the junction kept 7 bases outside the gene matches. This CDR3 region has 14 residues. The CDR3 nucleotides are TGTGCCAGCAGCTCCAATCAGGGGGGTACTGAAGCTTTCTTT. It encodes CASSSNQGGTEAFF.

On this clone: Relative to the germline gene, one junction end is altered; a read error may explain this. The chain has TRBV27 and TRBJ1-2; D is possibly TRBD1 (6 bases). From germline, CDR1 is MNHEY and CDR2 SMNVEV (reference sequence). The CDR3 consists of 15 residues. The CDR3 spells CASSLSGGGLYGYTF. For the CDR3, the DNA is TGTGCCAGCAGTCTATCCGGGGGGGGCCTATATGGCTACACCTTC.

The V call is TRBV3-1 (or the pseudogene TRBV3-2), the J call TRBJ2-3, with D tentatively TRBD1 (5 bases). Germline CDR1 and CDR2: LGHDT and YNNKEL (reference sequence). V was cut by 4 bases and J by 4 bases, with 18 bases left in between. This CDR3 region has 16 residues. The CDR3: CASSRARQGDSDTQYF. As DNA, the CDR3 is TGTGCCAGCAGCCGTGCCCGGCAGGGTGATTCAGATACGCAGTATTTT.

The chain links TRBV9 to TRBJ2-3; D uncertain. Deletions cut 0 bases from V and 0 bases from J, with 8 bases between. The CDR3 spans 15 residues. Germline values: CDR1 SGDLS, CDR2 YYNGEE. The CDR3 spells CASSVGATSTDTQYF. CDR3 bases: TGTGCCAGCAGCGTAGGGGCAACTAGCACAGATACGCAGTATTTT.

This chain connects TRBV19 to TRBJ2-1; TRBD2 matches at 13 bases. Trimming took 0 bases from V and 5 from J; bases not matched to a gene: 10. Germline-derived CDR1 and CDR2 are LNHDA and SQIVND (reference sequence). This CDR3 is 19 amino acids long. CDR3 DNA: TGTGCCAGTAGTATAGATTCGTGGACTAGCGGGAGAGAAGACAATGAGCAGTTCTTC. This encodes CASSIDSWTSGREDNEQFF.

The CDR3 sequence: CASGQDPLAKNIQYF. CDR3 nucleotides: TGTGCCAGCGGACAGGACCCATTAGCCAAAAACATTCAGTACTTC. The chain couples TRBV2 to TRBJ2-4; 7 bases map to TRBD1. The germline gives CDR1 SNHLY, CDR2 FYNNEI. The CDR3 is 15 amino acids. V gave up 8 bases and J gave up 0 bases; unmatched junction bases: 7.

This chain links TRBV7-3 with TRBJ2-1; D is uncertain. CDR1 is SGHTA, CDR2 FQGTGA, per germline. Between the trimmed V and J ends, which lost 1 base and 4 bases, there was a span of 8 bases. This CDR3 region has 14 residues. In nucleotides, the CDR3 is TGTGCCAGCAGCTTAAATGGCAGATACAATGAGCAGTTCTTC. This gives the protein CASSLNGRYNEQFF.

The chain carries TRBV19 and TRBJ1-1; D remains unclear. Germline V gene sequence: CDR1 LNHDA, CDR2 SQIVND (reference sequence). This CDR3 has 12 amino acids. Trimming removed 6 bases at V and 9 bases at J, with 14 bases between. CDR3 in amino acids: CASSPARSQAFF. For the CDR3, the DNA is TGTGCCAGTAGCCCTGCACGGAGCCAAGCTTTCTTT.

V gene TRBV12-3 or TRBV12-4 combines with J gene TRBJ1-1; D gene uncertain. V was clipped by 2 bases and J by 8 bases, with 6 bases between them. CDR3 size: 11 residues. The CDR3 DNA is TGTGCCAGCAGTTTAAGAGGGGAAGCTTTCTTT. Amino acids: CASSLRGEAFF.

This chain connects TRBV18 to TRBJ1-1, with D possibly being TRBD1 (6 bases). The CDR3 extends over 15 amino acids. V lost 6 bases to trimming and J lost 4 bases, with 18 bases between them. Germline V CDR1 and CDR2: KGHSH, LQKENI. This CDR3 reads CASSPGTGQSTEAFF. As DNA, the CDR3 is TGTGCCAGCTCCCCCGGAACGGGACAATCCACTGAAGCTTTCTTT.

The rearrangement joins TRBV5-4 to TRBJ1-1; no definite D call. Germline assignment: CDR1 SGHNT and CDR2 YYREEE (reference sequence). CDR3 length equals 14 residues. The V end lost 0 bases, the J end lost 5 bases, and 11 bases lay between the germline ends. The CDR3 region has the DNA TGTGCCAGCAGCTTGGGGCAAGGGAGGACTGAAGCTTTCTTT. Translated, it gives CASSLGQGRTEAFF.

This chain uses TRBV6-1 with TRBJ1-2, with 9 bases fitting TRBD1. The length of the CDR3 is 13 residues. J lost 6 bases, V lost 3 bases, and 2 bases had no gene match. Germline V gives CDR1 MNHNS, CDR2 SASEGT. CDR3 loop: CASSDRTGDGYTF. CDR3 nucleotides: TGTGCCAGCAGTGACCGGACAGGGGATGGCTACACCTTC.

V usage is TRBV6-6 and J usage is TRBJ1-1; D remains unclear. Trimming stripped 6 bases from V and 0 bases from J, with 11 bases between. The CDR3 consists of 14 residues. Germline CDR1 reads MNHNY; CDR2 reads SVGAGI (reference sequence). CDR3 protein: CASSLSRVNTEAFF. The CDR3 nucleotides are TGTGCCAGCAGCTTATCGCGGGTGAACACTGAAGCTTTCTTT.

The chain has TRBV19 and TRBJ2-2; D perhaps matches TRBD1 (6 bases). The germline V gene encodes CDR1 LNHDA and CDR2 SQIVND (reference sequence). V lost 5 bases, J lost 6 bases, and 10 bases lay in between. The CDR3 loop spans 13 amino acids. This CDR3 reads CASSRKGAGELFF. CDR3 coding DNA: TGTGCCAGTAGTCGAAAGGGGGCCGGGGAGCTGTTTTTT.

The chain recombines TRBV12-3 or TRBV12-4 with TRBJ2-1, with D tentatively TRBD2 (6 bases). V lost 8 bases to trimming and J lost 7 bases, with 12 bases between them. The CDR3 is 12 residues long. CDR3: CASGGNDNEQFF. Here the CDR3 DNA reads TGTGCCAGCGGAGGGAATGATAATGAGCAGTTCTTC.

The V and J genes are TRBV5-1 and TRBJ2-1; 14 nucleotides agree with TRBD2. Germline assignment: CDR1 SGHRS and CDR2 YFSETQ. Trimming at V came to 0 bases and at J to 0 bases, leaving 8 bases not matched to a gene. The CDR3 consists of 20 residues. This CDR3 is CASSLAGLAGGRSSYNEQFF. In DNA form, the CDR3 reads TGCGCCAGCAGCTTGGCAGGACTAGCGGGGGGCCGGAGCTCCTACAATGAGCAGTTCTTC.

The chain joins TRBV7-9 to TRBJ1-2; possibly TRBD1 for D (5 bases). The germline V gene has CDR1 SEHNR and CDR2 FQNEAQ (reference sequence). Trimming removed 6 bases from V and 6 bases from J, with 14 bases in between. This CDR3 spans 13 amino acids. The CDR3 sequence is CASSKGDFDGYTF. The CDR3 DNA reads TGTGCCAGCAGTAAAGGGGACTTCGATGGCTACACCTTC.

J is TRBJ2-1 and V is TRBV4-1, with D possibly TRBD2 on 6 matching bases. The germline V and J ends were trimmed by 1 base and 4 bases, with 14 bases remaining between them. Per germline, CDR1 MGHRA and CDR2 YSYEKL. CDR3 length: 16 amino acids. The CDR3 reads CASSQAVSGLYNEQFF. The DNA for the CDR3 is TGCGCCAGCAGCCAAGCGGTGAGCGGGCTATACAATGAGCAGTTCTTC.

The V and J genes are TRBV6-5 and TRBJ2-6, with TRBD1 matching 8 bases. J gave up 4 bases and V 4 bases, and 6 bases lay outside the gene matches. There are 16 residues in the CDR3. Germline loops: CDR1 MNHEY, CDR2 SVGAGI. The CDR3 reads CASSSQGARGANVLTF. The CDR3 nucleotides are TGTGCCAGCAGTTCGCAGGGGGCAAGAGGGGCCAACGTCCTGACTTTC.

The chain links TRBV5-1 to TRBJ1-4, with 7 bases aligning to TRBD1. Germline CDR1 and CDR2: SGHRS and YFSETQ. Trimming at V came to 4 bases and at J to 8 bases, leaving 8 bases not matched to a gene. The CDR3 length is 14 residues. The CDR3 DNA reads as TGCGCCAGCAGCCGGGACAGTACGGACGAAAAACTGTTTTTT. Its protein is CASSRDSTDEKLFF. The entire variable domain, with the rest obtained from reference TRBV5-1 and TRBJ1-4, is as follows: KAGVTQTPRYLIKTRGQQVTLSCSPISGHRSVSWYQQTPGQGLQFLFEYFSETQRNKGNFPGRFSGRQFSNSRSEMNVSTLELGDSALYLCASSRDSTDEKLFFGSGTQLSVL.

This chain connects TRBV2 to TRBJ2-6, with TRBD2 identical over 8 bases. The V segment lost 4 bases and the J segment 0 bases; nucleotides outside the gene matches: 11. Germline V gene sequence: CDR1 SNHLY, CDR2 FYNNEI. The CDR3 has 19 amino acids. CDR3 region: CASSALVARGASGANVLTF. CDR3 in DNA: TGTGCCAGCAGTGCCCTCGTGGCGCGGGGGGCCTCTGGGGCCAACGTCCTGACTTTC.

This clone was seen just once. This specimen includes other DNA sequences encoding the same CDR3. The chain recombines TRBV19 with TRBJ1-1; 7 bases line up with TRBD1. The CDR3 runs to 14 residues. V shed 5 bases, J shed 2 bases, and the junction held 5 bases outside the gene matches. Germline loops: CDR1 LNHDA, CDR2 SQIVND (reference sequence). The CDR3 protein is CASSPRGRNTEAFF. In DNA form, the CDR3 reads TGTGCCAGTAGTCCCAGGGGGAGAAACACTGAAGCTTTCTTT.

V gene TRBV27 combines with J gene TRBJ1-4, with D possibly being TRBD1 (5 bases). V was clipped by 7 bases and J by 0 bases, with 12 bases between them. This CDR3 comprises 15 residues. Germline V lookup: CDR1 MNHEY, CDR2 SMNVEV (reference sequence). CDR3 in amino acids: CASMGLRATNEKLFF. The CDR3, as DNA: TGTGCCAGCATGGGACTAAGGGCAACTAATGAAAAACTGTTTTTT.

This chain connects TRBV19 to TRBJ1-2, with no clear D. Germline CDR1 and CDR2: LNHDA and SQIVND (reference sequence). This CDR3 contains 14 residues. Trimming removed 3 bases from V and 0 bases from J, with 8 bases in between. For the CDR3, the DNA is TGTGCCAGTAGTATCAGGTCCACTAACTATGGCTACACCTTC. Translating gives CASSIRSTNYGYTF. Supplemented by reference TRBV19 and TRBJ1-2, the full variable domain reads DGGITQSPKYLFRKEGQNVTLSCEQNLNHDAMYWYRQDPGQGLRLIYYSQIVNDFQKGDIAEGYSVSREKKESFPLTVTSAQKNPTAFYLCASSIRSTNYGYTFGSGTRLTVV.

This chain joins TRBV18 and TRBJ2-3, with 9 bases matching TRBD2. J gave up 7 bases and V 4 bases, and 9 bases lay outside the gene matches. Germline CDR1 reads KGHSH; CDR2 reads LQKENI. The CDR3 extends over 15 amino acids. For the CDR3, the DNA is TGTGCCAGCTCACAAGCGACTAGCGGTGTAAATACGCAGTATTTT. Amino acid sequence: CASSQATSGVNTQYF. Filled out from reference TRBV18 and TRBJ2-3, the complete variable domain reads NAGVMQNPRHLVRRRGQEARLRCSPMKGHSHVYWYRQLPEEGLKFMVYLQKENIIDESGMPKERFSAEFPKEGPSILRIQQVVRGDSAAYFCASSQATSGVNTQYFGPGTRLTVL.